These 24 T cell receptor beta chains were all obtained from the same sample, sequenced in a study of T cell responses to AZD1222 COVID-19 vaccine. The method was immunoSEQ multiplex PCR; TCRdb's version includes in-frame clones alone and lacks a portion of them. The sample has 150,000 to 200,000 clones, approximately 94% seen once. This specimen was peripheral blood, taken 28 days after the second AZD1222 dose. The receptors stem from an adult who received the AZD1222 COVID-19 vaccine.

The chain employs TRBV28 and TRBJ2-5; a weak D match, TRBD2 (5 bases). The germline V gene has CDR1 MDHEN and CDR2 SYDVKM. Trimming took 2 bases from V and 6 from J, leaving 13 bases between them. The CDR3 is 14 amino acids. The CDR3 reads CASSLIGGGKTQYF. The CDR3 coding sequence is TGTGCCAGCAGTTTAATAGGAGGCGGAAAGACCCAGTACTTC.

This chain joins TRBV28 and TRBJ2-7; TRBD2 is a possible D gene (6 bases). CDR1 and CDR2 from the germline V gene are MDHEN and SYDVKM. Trimming shortened V by 7 bases and J by 0 bases, and 19 bases separated the two germline ends. The CDR3 is made up of 16 amino acids. CDR3 sequence reads: CASKHLEGRSSYEQYF. In DNA form, the CDR3 reads TGTGCCAGCAAACACCTGGAGGGGAGAAGCTCCTACGAGCAGTACTTC.

V and J are TRBV4-2 and TRBJ1-1; 12 bases are shared with TRBD1. The trim removed 0 bases at V and 10 bases at J, leaving 3 bases unmatched. The CDR3 has 14 amino acids. Per the germline V gene, CDR1 is LGHNA and CDR2 is YNFKEQ. DNA of the CDR3: TGTGCCAGCAGCCAAGAGGGACAGGGGGCGGCAGCTTTCTTT. Translated, it gives CASSQEGQGAAAFF.

In this sample, this clone turned up once. The genes are TRBV13 and TRBJ1-3; possible D gene TRBD1, 6 bases. V was pared by 4 bases and J by 3 bases, with 25 bases between. Per germline, CDR1 PRHDT and CDR2 FYEKMQ (reference sequence). CDR3 size: 19 residues. CDR3 nucleotide sequence: TGTGCCAGCAGCTCTACTACCATGATCGGGACACGGCGTGGAAACACCATATATTTT. Protein product: CASSSTTMIGTRRGNTIYF.

The chain uses TRBV15 and TRBJ2-1; D not resolved. Germline CDR1 LNHNV, CDR2 YYDKDF (reference sequence). V was trimmed by 1 base and J by 0 bases, leaving 10 bases between them. The CDR3 extends over 16 amino acids. The CDR3 region is CATSRVNANSYNEQFF. The CDR3, as DNA: TGTGCCACCAGCAGAGTTAACGCCAACTCCTACAATGAGCAGTTCTTC.

The chain carries TRBV20-1 and TRBJ1-1; the D is unclear. Trimming cost V 6 bases and J 1 base, with 6 bases left between them. The CDR3 consists of 11 residues. CDR1 and CDR2 from the germline V gene are DFQATT and SNEGSKA (reference sequence). CDR3 in DNA: TGCAGTGCCACAAAGAACACTGAAGCTTTCTTT. It is translated as CSATKNTEAFF.

The J gene is TRBJ1-5, the V gene TRBV30, with D possibly being TRBD1 (6 bases). Trimming took off 7 bases at V and 4 bases at J, with 11 bases between the two ends. Germline V lookup: CDR1 GTSNPN, CDR2 SVGIG (reference sequence). The CDR3 consists of 12 residues. The CDR3 here is CASGDTNQPQHF. CDR3 nucleotide sequence: TGTGCCTCAGGGGACACTAATCAGCCCCAGCATTTT.

The chain has TRBV6-5 and TRBJ1-5; D unresolved. The CDR3 extends over 12 amino acids. The germline CDR1 and CDR2 sequences are MNHEY and SVGAGI. Trimming took 5 bases from V and 4 from J, leaving 6 bases between them. The CDR3 DNA is TGTGCCAGCAGTAAATTTAATCAGCCCCAGCATTTT. It encodes CASSKFNQPQHF.

The rearrangement links TRBV27 to TRBJ2-5; D uncertain. The CDR3 runs 13 residues. V was shortened by 0 bases and J by 0 bases, with 2 bases between the two germline ends. In germline, CDR1 is MNHEY, CDR2 SMNVEV (reference sequence). The CDR3 DNA follows: TGTGCCAGCAGTTTATCCTACCAAGAGACCCAGTACTTC. Its protein product is CASSLSYQETQYF.

The gene calls are TRBV28 and TRBJ1-3; D unclear. The CDR3 is made up of 15 amino acids. V lost 6 bases and J lost 2, with 14 bases in between. The germline CDR1 and CDR2 sequences are MDHEN and SYDVKM. The CDR3: CASSPRVIAGNTIYF. For the CDR3, the DNA is TGTGCCAGCAGCCCCCGGGTGATCGCTGGAAACACCATATATTTT. Drawing the rest from reference TRBV28 and TRBJ1-3, the complete variable domain is DVKVTQSSRYLVKRTGEKVFLECVQDMDHENMFWYRQDPGLGLRLIYFSYDVKMKEKGDIPEGYSVSREKKERFSLILESASTNQTSMYLCASSPRVIAGNTIYFGEGSWLTVV.

J is TRBJ2-7 and V is TRBV12-3 or TRBV12-4, with D perhaps matching TRBD2 (6 bases). V was trimmed by 5 bases and J by 3 bases, leaving 11 bases between them. CDR3 size: 13 residues. For the CDR3, the DNA is TGTGCCAGCAGTCCAGAGGGAGGCTACGAGCAGTACTTC. This codes for CASSPEGGYEQYF.

The chain combines TRBV10-2 with TRBJ1-3; D gene unclear. Per germline, CDR1 WSHSY and CDR2 SAAADI. The CDR3 consists of 14 residues. V lost 4 bases and J lost 2, with 9 bases in between. CDR3 sequence reads: CASSGWETGNTIYF. DNA of the CDR3: TGCGCCAGCAGTGGTTGGGAAACTGGAAACACCATATATTTT.

The J gene is TRBJ2-7, the V gene TRBV24-1, with D unclear. This CDR3 contains 14 residues. Germline V gene lookup returns CDR1 KGHDR and CDR2 SFDVKD. V was clipped by 0 bases and J by 4 bases, with 9 bases between them. CDR3 DNA sequence: TGTGCCACCAGTGATTTGCCGCGGCGGTACGAGCAGTACTTC. Encoded protein: CATSDLPRRYEQYF.

This clone was seen once. The rearrangement joins TRBV19 to TRBJ1-4, with D perhaps matching TRBD1 (6 bases). The V gene's germline CDR1 is LNHDA and CDR2 SQIVND (reference sequence). The CDR3 has 15 amino acids. V was cut by 6 bases and J by 7 bases, with 18 bases left in between. CDR3 protein: CASRGARGRGEKLFF. In DNA, the CDR3 is TGTGCCAGTAGAGGAGCGCGGGGCAGGGGTGAAAAACTGTTTTTT.

This chain links TRBV5-1 with TRBJ2-7; 7 bases agree with TRBD1. Germline values: CDR1 SGHRS, CDR2 YFSETQ. The CDR3 has 15 amino acids. The trim removed 0 bases at V and 1 base at J, leaving 4 bases unmatched. CDR3 loop: CASSLGDRASYEQYF. DNA for the CDR3: TGCGCCAGCAGCTTGGGAGACAGGGCTTCCTACGAGCAGTACTTC.

In DNA form, the CDR3 reads TGTGCCAGCAGCTTAGTACCTCGCACAGATACGCAGTATTTT. This gives the protein CASSLVPRTDTQYF. The chain uses TRBV7-9 and TRBJ2-3, with D unresolved. In germline, CDR1 is SEHNR, CDR2 FQNEAQ (reference sequence). The ends were cut back, 1 base at V and 1 base at J, with 6 bases in the middle. The CDR3 is 14 amino acids.

The chain combines TRBV4-2 with TRBJ2-2, with TRBD1 matching 7 bases. V trimming: 2 bases; J trimming: 3 bases; junction bases outside the gene matches: 3. CDR3 length: 15 amino acids. The germline CDR1 and CDR2 sequences are LGHNA and YNFKEQ. DNA for the CDR3: TGTGCCAGCAGCCAATTAGACAGGGACACCGGGGAGCTGTTTTTT. Amino acids: CASSQLDRDTGELFF.

The V call is TRBV5-1, the J call TRBJ2-5; D unresolved. The CDR3 is 14 amino acids. CDR1 is SGHRS and CDR2 is YFSETQ in the germline V gene. V shed 0 bases and J shed 7 bases, with 13 bases lying between them. CDR3 loop: CASSLGTALGTQYF. The CDR3 bases are TGCGCCAGCAGCTTGGGTACGGCGCTGGGGACCCAGTACTTC.

The J gene is TRBJ1-2, the V gene TRBV6-6; 7 bases fit TRBD1. The CDR3 has 14 amino acids. Germline CDR1 and CDR2: MNHNY and SVGAGI (reference sequence). V lost 4 bases, J lost 4 bases, and 6 bases stayed unmatched. CDR3 nucleotide sequence: TGTGCCAGCAGTTCCAGACAGGGCCCCTATGGCTACACCTTC. Its translation is CASSSRQGPYGYTF.

The CDR3 is CASTGTTSQYF. The CDR3 nucleotides are TGTGCCAGCACCGGGACTACGAGTCAGTATTTT. The chain carries TRBV28 and TRBJ2-3; 7 positions match TRBD2. In germline, CDR1 is MDHEN, CDR2 SYDVKM. The J segment lost 12 bases and the V segment lost 7 bases, leaving 7 bases of the junction unmatched. The CDR3 runs 11 residues.

The rearrangement uses TRBV9 and TRBJ1-3; D not certain. V dropped 1 base and J dropped 2 bases, with 4 bases sitting between them. Germline loops: CDR1 SGDLS, CDR2 YYNGEE. The CDR3 runs to 13 residues. In DNA, the CDR3 is TGTGCCAGCAGCGTACCACCTGGAAACACCATATATTTT. Protein: CASSVPPGNTIYF.

The rearrangement joins TRBV19 to TRBJ1-1; a weak D match, TRBD1 (5 bases). V lost 3 bases and J 0 bases, leaving 8 bases between the germline ends. Germline CDR1 reads LNHDA; CDR2 reads SQIVND (reference sequence). The CDR3 is 14 residues long. CDR3 residues: CASSMGRMNTEAFF. The CDR3 nucleotides are TGTGCCAGTAGTATGGGACGGATGAACACTGAAGCTTTCTTT.

The chain employs TRBV27 and TRBJ1-4; no clear D. Between the trimmed V and J ends, which lost 9 bases and 8 bases, there was a span of 22 bases. CDR3 length equals 15 residues. Per the germline V gene, CDR1 is MNHEY and CDR2 is SMNVEV (reference sequence). The CDR3: CARLPQGEGNEKLFF. The CDR3 region has the DNA TGTGCCAGGCTTCCCCAAGGTGAGGGTAACGAAAAACTGTTTTTT.

The chain's CDR3 is CASSLAGQGLEPQHF. The CDR3 coding sequence is TGTGCCAGCAGCTTAGCGGGACAGGGGTTGGAGCCCCAGCATTTT. The rearrangement links TRBV7-7 to TRBJ1-5, with 10 bases lining up with TRBD1. Germline V gene sequence: CDR1 SSHAT, CDR2 FNYEAQ (reference sequence). The trim removed 0 bases at V and 8 bases at J, leaving 4 bases unmatched. There are 15 residues in the CDR3.